These T cell receptor beta chains were read from a single sample in a study of blood T cell repertoires in COVID-19. TCRdb's copy holds only in-frame clones and misses some; the assay was immunoSEQ multiplex PCR. The table lists approximately 170,000 clones, approximately 86% of them singletons. Sequencing was carried out using peripheral blood. These receptors came from a man aged 65 to 79 with acute or convalescent COVID-19. Both conserved end residues are part of each CDR3. D genes are given only for firm matches. Size values are once, few and many counts, or a class for expanded clones, and some rows have none.

V	D	J	size	DNA	CDR3
TRBV27	-	TRBJ1-1	once	TGTGCCAGCAGTCCGCAATGGGAGACTGAAGCTTTCTTT	CASSPQWETEAFF
TRBV6-5	TRBD1	TRBJ1-1	-	TGTGCCAGCACGAGGGGGCAGGGATCCGAAGCTTTCTTT	CASTRGQGSEAFF
TRBV20-1	TRBD2	TRBJ2-5	-	TGCAGTGCTAGTTCCTTCAGCGGGAGGGCCGGAGAGACCCAGTACTTC	CSASSFSGRAGETQYF
TRBV7-3	TRBD1	TRBJ2-3	-	TGTGCCAGCAGCCCAGGGGGTACGCAGTATTTT	CASSPGGTQYF
TRBV2	TRBD2	TRBJ2-7	-	TGTGCCGCGAGGCCATCAGCGGGAGGGCCGAACGAGCAGTACTTC	CAARPSAGGPNEQYF
TRBV5-6	TRBD1	TRBJ1-1	-	TGTGCCAGCAGCTTGCTTGGACAGGGTTGGACTGAAGCTTTCTTT	CASSLLGQGWTEAFF
TRBV24-1	TRBD1	TRBJ2-2	-	TGTGCCACCAGTGATCCCTCCGCCGGGACAGGGAACACCGGGGAGCTGTTTTTT	CATSDPSAGTGNTGELFF
TRBV4-3	-	TRBJ1-1	-	TGCGCCAGCAGCCAAGATCTAAGGAGAACTGAAGCTTTCTTT	CASSQDLRRTEAFF
TRBV19	-	TRBJ2-3	few	TGTGCCAGTAGTACGACACAGGAAGCCACAGATACGCAGTATTTT	CASSTTQEATDTQYF
TRBV7-9	TRBD1	TRBJ1-4	few	TGTGCCAGCAGCCAGACAGGGGGCGGTGAAAAACTGTTTTTT	CASSQTGGGEKLFF
TRBV9	-	TRBJ2-1	once	TGTGCCAGCAGCGTAACGGGAGCAGTAAATGAGCAGTTCTTC	CASSVTGAVNEQFF
TRBV12-5	-	TRBJ1-1	-	TGTGCTAGTGATTCTGACACTGAAGCTTTCTTT	CASDSDTEAFF
TRBV6-5	-	TRBJ2-1	once	TGTGCCACCGGGGCGGGACAGTCATTCTACAATGAGCAGTTCTTC	CATGAGQSFYNEQFF
TRBV6-1	-	TRBJ1-3	-	TGTGCCAGCAGTGAAGTCGGACAAATCGGAAACACCATATATTTT	CASSEVGQIGNTIYF
TRBV6-5	-	TRBJ1-1	-	TGTGCCAGCAGCCCGGGACACTCGAACACTGAAGCTTTCTTT	CASSPGHSNTEAFF
TRBV5-5	-	TRBJ2-7	-	TGTGCCAGCAGCTTGGTTGGGGATGGGACTGGGCAGTACTTC	CASSLVGDGTGQYF
TRBV5-1	TRBD2	TRBJ2-5	-	TGCGCCAGCAGCCCCCCACTAGCGGGAGAAGAGACCCAGTACTTC	CASSPPLAGEETQYF
TRBV29-1	-	TRBJ2-1	-	TGCAGCGTTGAAAGACTCGCCGACAATGAGCAGTTCTTC	CSVERLADNEQFF
TRBV5-1	-	TRBJ2-1	-	TGCGCCAGCAGCTTGGTTGGCGGAGAATACAATGAGCAGTTCTTC	CASSLVGGEYNEQFF
TRBV2	TRBD1	TRBJ1-5	-	TGTGCCAGCAGTCCGACAGGGAGAAATCAGCCCCAGCATTTT	CASSPTGRNQPQHF
TRBV28	-	TRBJ1-2	-	TGTGCCAGCAGCACGGCCGGTGGTATGGGGCGCTATGGCTACACCTTC	CASSTAGGMGRYGYTF
TRBV11-2	-	TRBJ1-1	-	TGTGCCAGCAGCCCCTCAGGGGAAAGGAACACTGAAGCTTTCTTT	CASSPSGERNTEAFF
TRBV25-1	-	TRBJ1-4	-	TGTGCCAGCAGCGGGACATTAAGTGAAAAACTGTTTTTT	CASSGTLSEKLFF
TRBV4-3	TRBD1	TRBJ2-6	-	TGCGCCAGCAGCCAATCCTGGACAGGGACTGGGGCCAACGTCCTGACTTTC	CASSQSWTGTGANVLTF
TRBV29-1	-	TRBJ1-5	-	TGCAGCGTTGAGGCGGGGCGCAATCAGCCCCAGCATTTT	CSVEAGRNQPQHF
TRBV7-9	-	TRBJ1-1	-	TGTGCCAGCAGCTTCGGGGACTTCCCAATCACTGAAGCTTTCTTT	CASSFGDFPITEAFF
TRBV28	-	TRBJ1-3	-	TGTGCCAGCAGTTTATCAGGCCCTGGAAACACCATATATTTT	CASSLSGPGNTIYF
TRBV7-6	-	TRBJ2-7	-	TGTGCCAGCAGCTTAGGGACAGACATCTACGAGCAGTACTTC	CASSLGTDIYEQYF
TRBV7-9	-	TRBJ2-3	-	TGTGCCAGCAGCCCCACGGGCGGGGTTGTGGATACGCAGTATTTT	CASSPTGGVVDTQYF
TRBV3-1/TRBV3-2	-	TRBJ1-5	few	TGTGCCAGCAGCCCCACAGGGTCGGGAGGGGGTCAGCCCCAGCATTTT	CASSPTGSGGGQPQHF
TRBV10-2	-	TRBJ1-2	-	TGCGCCAGCAGTCCCGACAGCCTTTTGGGCTACACCTTC	CASSPDSLLGYTF
TRBV7-2	-	TRBJ1-5	-	TGTGCCAGCAGCTTAGTAGGAGGTGGCAATCAGCCCCAGCATTTT	CASSLVGGGNQPQHF
TRBV7-3	-	TRBJ2-7	-	TGTGCCAGCAGCTTATCCCCGGGGAACACCTACGAGCAGTACTTC	CASSLSPGNTYEQYF
TRBV27	TRBD1	TRBJ2-1	once	TGTGCCAGCAAGCCTTCCGGGACAGGGGCGGGGGATGAGCAGTTCTTC	CASKPSGTGAGDEQFF
TRBV29-1	-	TRBJ1-2	once	TGCAGCGTGCGATCCTCAGGGGTGCATGGCTACACCTTC	CSVRSSGVHGYTF
TRBV7-2	TRBD2	TRBJ2-7	-	TGTGCCAGCAGCTCAACTAGCGGGGGCAAACCCTCCTACGAGCAGTACTTC	CASSSTSGGKPSYEQYF
TRBV20-1	-	TRBJ1-1	-	TGCAGTGCCGGGGAGGGCACTGAAGCTTTCTTT	CSAGEGTEAFF
TRBV20-1	-	TRBJ1-1	few	TGCAGTGCTAGTGAACAGGGCGTCGCTTACACTGAAGCTTTCTTT	CSASEQGVAYTEAFF
TRBV24-1	TRBD1	TRBJ2-5	-	TGTGCCACCAGTGACGCCCGACAGGGCCCAGAGACCCAGTACTTC	CATSDARQGPETQYF
TRBV27	TRBD2	TRBJ2-3	-	TGTGCCAGCAGTCAGGGGACTAGCAGTGGAGATACGCAGTATTTT	CASSQGTSSGDTQYF
TRBV10-3	-	TRBJ1-2	-	TGTGCCATCAGTGGTTCAGGTTATGGCTACACCTTC	CAISGSGYGYTF
TRBV9	-	TRBJ2-5	-	TGTGCCAGCAGCGTAATAGGAGACGAGACCCAGTACTTC	CASSVIGDETQYF
TRBV7-9	TRBD1	TRBJ2-7	-	TGTGCCAGCAGCCCTCCCTTTCCGGGACAGGGTTTATATGAGCAGTACTTC	CASSPPFPGQGLYEQYF
TRBV28	TRBD1	TRBJ2-7	once	TGTGCCAGCAGTATTCCGGGACAGGGGTGGGAGCAGTACTTC	CASSIPGQGWEQYF
TRBV7-2	TRBD1	TRBJ2-3	-	TGTGCCAGCAGCTCAAACCGGGACAGGGGGCGGAATACGCAGTATTTT	CASSSNRDRGRNTQYF
TRBV6-2/TRBV6-3	-	TRBJ1-5	-	TGTGCCAGCAGTTACGGGGGACTAAATCAGCCCCAGCATTTT	CASSYGGLNQPQHF
TRBV6-5	-	TRBJ2-1	-	TGTGCCAGCAGTCAACTAAGCTCCTACAATGAGCAGTTCTTC	CASSQLSSYNEQFF
TRBV19	-	TRBJ1-1	-	TGTGCCAGTAGTAACGCTGGACATGGCACTGAAGCTTTCTTT	CASSNAGHGTEAFF
TRBV5-1	-	TRBJ2-1	-	TGCGCCAGCAGCATAACTCAGGGGTCGGACTACAATGAGCAGTTCTTC	CASSITQGSDYNEQFF
TRBV6-5	TRBD1	TRBJ1-4	-	TGTGCCAGCACCCTGGGACAGGGAGGTGAAAAACTGTTTTTT	CASTLGQGGEKLFF
TRBV12-3/TRBV12-4	-	TRBJ2-2	-	TGTGCCAGCAGTTTAGCGAGAACCGGGGAGCTGTTTTTT	CASSLARTGELFF
TRBV27	-	TRBJ1-1	once	TGTGCCAGCAGTTTACAGCGGAGGGAGACTGAAGCTTTCTTT	CASSLQRRETEAFF